The clone carrying this T cell receptor (beta chain) came up a few times. Its antigen is not identified. The source material, RNA transcripts, was used to amplify TCR beta CDR3 regions. First-round RT-PCR of the TCR CDR3 relied on the HTBI primer set. One entry per CDR3 protein, called by TCRdb with MiXCR from the multiplex PCR reads. The sample contains 350,000 to 400,000 distinct CDR3 sequences, about a fifth of which appear only once. Germline CDR1 SGDLS, CDR2 YYNGEE. There are 15 residues in the CDR3. The junction had 8 bases not matched to a gene; V was cut back by 3 bases and J by 5 bases. These data come from a study of T cells in Graves' hyperthyroidism and ophthalmopathy. Broader study findings: Patients with ophthalmopathy were separated from those with stable hyperthyroidism by a 13 V-J model.

Graves' hyperthyroidism qualified as stable when ophthalmopathy did not progress within 18 months. The chain is built from TRBV9 and TRBJ2-3, with TRBD2 matching 8 bases. The specimen sequenced was blood. The TCR was taken from a woman aged 18 to 35 with Graves' hyperthyroidism. The CDR3 spells CASSAGLGQGDTQYF. In DNA, the CDR3 is TGTGCCAGCAGCGCGGGACTAGGGCAGGGAGATACGCAGTATTTT. The full variable domain, rest sourced from reference TRBV9 and TRBJ2-3, is DSGVTQTPKHLITATGQRVTLRCSPRSGDLSVYWYQQSLDQGLQFLIQYYNGEERAKGNILERFSAQQFPDLHSELNLSSLELGDSALYFCASSAGLGQGDTQYFGPGTRLTVL.